Shown below are 29 T cell receptor beta chains from a single sample sequenced in a study of T cell responses to AZD1222 COVID-19 vaccine (dated by TCRdb to the early 2020s). Libraries were prepared through the immunoSEQ multiplex PCR assay. TCRdb re-hosts the immuneACCESS table, in-frame sequences only. Its copies lack some clones; in the studies checked, an unresolved V gene accounts for under half of them, and the cause for the rest is not known. Here the sample has about 120,000 clones; roughly nine tenths occur a single time. The ten largest account for more than 4.5% of the sample. This specimen's time point label, per the study, means: baseline before first vaccination. The sequencing here drew on peripheral blood, taken on day 0 of AZD1222 vaccination. All receptors come from an adult in good health.

The gene calls are TRBV28 and TRBJ1-1; TRBD1 might be the D (6 bases). CDR3 length: 12 amino acids. The germline V gene has CDR1 MDHEN and CDR2 SYDVKM. Trimming pared 4 bases from V and 11 bases from J, leaving 14 bases between. In DNA form, the CDR3 reads TGTGCCAGCAGTTCTGGACAGTTGTCGGCTTTCTTT. This codes for CASSSGQLSAFF.

CDR3 sequence (DNA): TGTGCCAGCAGCCCAGGTGGTTCCGCCTACGAGCAGTACTTC. Encoded protein: CASSPGGSAYEQYF. The rearrangement uses TRBV7-8 and TRBJ2-7; D gene unclear. Per the germline V gene, CDR1 is SGHVS and CDR2 is FQNEAQ. This CDR3 contains 14 residues. Trimming cost V 5 bases and J 2 bases, with 13 bases left between them.

This clone was picked up one time. V usage is TRBV5-1 and J usage is TRBJ1-4; TRBD1 matches 10 bases. This CDR3 is 17 amino acids long. Looked up from germline, CDR1 is SGHRS and CDR2 is YFSETQ. V lost 1 base, J lost 6 bases, and 9 bases stayed unmatched. In nucleotides, the CDR3 is TGCGCCAGCAGCTTGTTGGGACAGGGGCGCAGGGATGAAAAACTGTTTTTT. It is translated as CASSLLGQGRRDEKLFF.

This chain connects TRBV7-9 to TRBJ1-4, with D maybe TRBD1 (6 bases). The CDR3 runs 15 residues. Trimming stripped 4 bases from V and 4 bases from J, with 13 bases between. Germline V gene data show CDR1 as SEHNR and CDR2 as FQNEAQ (reference sequence). The CDR3 DNA reads as TGTGCCAGCAGCTACTCTACAGGGAATAATGAAAAACTGTTTTTT. This gives the protein CASSYSTGNNEKLFF.

Only one count was recorded for this clone. The chain employs TRBV27 and TRBJ2-2; D is possibly TRBD1 (6 bases). Per germline, CDR1 MNHEY and CDR2 SMNVEV (reference sequence). The CDR3 spans 16 residues. V lost 4 bases, J lost 4 bases, and 16 bases lay in between. In nucleotides, the CDR3 is TGTGCCAGCAGTTCGATATACAGGGCCCTCACCGGGGAGCTGTTTTTT. Its translation: CASSSIYRALTGELFF.

V is TRBV18 and J is TRBJ2-7, with 12 bases lining up with TRBD2. With 4 bases clipped from V and 4 bases from J, the junction kept 8 bases outside the gene matches. The CDR3 has 16 residues. Germline V lookup: CDR1 KGHSH, CDR2 LQKENI. The CDR3, as DNA: TGTGCCAGCTCACGGACTCTAGCGGGAGGGCCTTACGAGCAGTACTTC. Translation gives CASSRTLAGGPYEQYF.

The chain employs TRBV10-3 and TRBJ2-1, with 9 bases identical to TRBD1. V was clipped by 5 bases and J by 9 bases; unmatched bases: 8. The CDR3 runs to 14 residues. Germline loops: CDR1 ENHRY, CDR2 SYGVKD. The CDR3 DNA follows: TGTGCCATCAGTACCGGGACAGGGCATATTGAGCAGTTCTTC. This encodes CAISTGTGHIEQFF.

The gene calls are TRBV6-1 and TRBJ2-1; the match to TRBD1 covers 8 bases. This CDR3 is 15 amino acids long. V was pared by 3 bases and J by 5 bases, with 6 bases of the junction left unmatched. Germline V gene data show CDR1 as MNHNS and CDR2 as SASEGT. The CDR3 spells CASSEVAGGHNEQFF. CDR3 coding DNA: TGTGCCAGCAGTGAGGTCGCAGGGGGCCACAATGAGCAGTTCTTC.

The chain recombines TRBV19 with TRBJ2-7; D is possibly TRBD2 (5 bases). Germline CDR1 reads LNHDA; CDR2 reads SQIVND (reference sequence). V gave up 4 bases and J gave up 5 bases, with 12 bases separating them. There are 13 residues in the CDR3. The DNA for the CDR3 is TGTGCCAGTAGTACCAGGACTTGGGACGAGCAGTACTTC. Amino acids: CASSTRTWDEQYF.

A single count supports this clone. The chain combines TRBV9 with TRBJ1-1, with a possible D match to TRBD1 (5 bases). CDR1 is SGDLS and CDR2 is YYNGEE in the germline V gene. This CDR3 region has 13 residues. V shed 5 bases and J shed 3 bases, with 11 bases lying between them. This CDR3 reads CASRGQGHTEAFF. CDR3 DNA: TGTGCCAGCAGGGGGCAAGGGCACACTGAAGCTTTCTTT. The full variable domain, in which reference TRBV9 and TRBJ1-1 provide the parts outside the CDR3, is DSGVTQTPKHLITATGQRVTLRCSPRSGDLSVYWYQQSLDQGLQFLIQYYNGEERAKGNILERFSAQQFPDLHSELNLSSLELGDSALYFCASRGQGHTEAFFGQGTRLTVV.

The chain uses TRBV14 and TRBJ2-2; a possible D gene is TRBD2 (6 bases). Germline V gene sequence: CDR1 SGHDN, CDR2 FVKESK. The CDR3 consists of 13 residues. V lost 6 bases to trimming and J lost 5 bases, with 10 bases between them. The CDR3 loop reads CASRVGGTGELFF. The CDR3 bases are TGTGCCAGCAGGGTCGGGGGAACCGGGGAGCTGTTTTTT.

The chain has TRBV6-5 and TRBJ2-7; 7 nucleotides line up with TRBD1. The V gene end was trimmed by 9 bases and the J gene end by 2 bases; junction bases not matched to a gene: 7. The germline CDR1 and CDR2 sequences are MNHEY and SVGAGI. The CDR3 consists of 13 residues. CDR3 DNA: TGTGCCAGTGTTGGGACAGTCCCCTACGAGCAGTACTTC. This encodes CASVGTVPYEQYF.

This rearrangement joins TRBV2 to TRBJ1-1, with TRBD1 as a possible D gene (5 bases). The germline V and J ends were trimmed by 8 bases and 5 bases, with 15 bases remaining between them. The CDR3 runs 13 residues. CDR1 is SNHLY and CDR2 is FYNNEI in the germline V gene. DNA for the CDR3: TGTGCCAGCGGGAAAGGGGAAGGAACTGAAGCTTTCTTT. Residues: CASGKGEGTEAFF.

The chain joins TRBV18 to TRBJ2-7, with D tentatively TRBD1 (6 bases). Between the trimmed V and J ends, which lost 2 bases and 3 bases, there was a span of 8 bases. CDR1 is KGHSH and CDR2 is LQKENI in the germline V gene. The CDR3 runs 13 residues. In DNA form, the CDR3 reads TGTGCCAGCTCACCAGGACAGCTCTACGAGCAGTACTTC. Amino acid sequence: CASSPGQLYEQYF.

The rearrangement uses TRBV5-1 and TRBJ1-2, with a possible D match to TRBD1 (5 bases). CDR1 and CDR2 from the germline V gene are SGHRS and YFSETQ. Trimming took 5 bases from V and 0 from J, leaving 8 bases between them. This CDR3 contains 13 residues. CDR3 in DNA: TGCGCCAGCAGTAAGGGGACTAACTATGGCTACACCTTC. Translation gives CASSKGTNYGYTF. The full variable domain, rest sourced from reference TRBV5-1 and TRBJ1-2, is KAGVTQTPRYLIKTRGQQVTLSCSPISGHRSVSWYQQTPGQGLQFLFEYFSETQRNKGNFPGRFSGRQFSNSRSEMNVSTLELGDSALYLCASSKGTNYGYTFGSGTRLTVV.

The chain uses TRBV3-1 (or the pseudogene TRBV3-2) and TRBJ2-4, with D tentatively TRBD1 or TRBD2 (5 bases each). Trimming removed 4 bases from V and 8 bases from J, with 12 bases in between. The CDR3 runs 13 residues. Germline V gene lookup returns CDR1 LGHDT and CDR2 YNNKEL (reference sequence). The CDR3 loop reads CASSRSLGDIQYF. The CDR3 DNA is TGTGCCAGCAGCCGCTCCCTGGGGGACATTCAGTACTTC.

V gene TRBV19 combines with J gene TRBJ2-5; D gene ambiguous. V lost 6 bases to trimming and J lost 4 bases, with 9 bases between them. CDR1 and CDR2 from the germline V gene are LNHDA and SQIVND (reference sequence). This CDR3 region has 12 residues. This CDR3 reads CASRGEAETQYF. The CDR3 DNA follows: TGTGCCAGTAGGGGCGAGGCAGAGACCCAGTACTTC.

The chain is built from TRBV7-2 and TRBJ1-5; TRBD1 is a possible D gene (6 bases). This CDR3 contains 14 residues. Trimming left V 4 bases short and J 7 bases short, with 14 bases between. The germline V gene encodes CDR1 SGHTA and CDR2 FQGNSA. The CDR3 coding sequence is TGTGCCAGCAGCTCTCAGGGGATGGGCCAGCCCCAGCATTTT. Protein sequence: CASSSQGMGQPQHF.

The chain is built from TRBV27 and TRBJ1-1, with a possible D match to TRBD1 (6 bases). Trimming shortened V by 7 bases and J by 2 bases, and 14 bases separated the two germline ends. Germline CDR1 reads MNHEY; CDR2 reads SMNVEV (reference sequence). This CDR3 contains 14 residues. The CDR3 is CASMTGGGNTEAFF. The CDR3 DNA reads TGTGCCAGCATGACAGGTGGGGGAAACACTGAAGCTTTCTTT.

A single count supports this clone. At one boundary the junction diverges from the germline segment, which might be a read error. The chain has TRBV7-7 and TRBJ2-7; 8 nucleotides agree with TRBD1. CDR3 length equals 15 residues. The germline V gene has CDR1 SSHAT and CDR2 FNYEAQ (reference sequence). This chain's CDR3 is CASSRGPGQDYEQYF. The CDR3, as DNA: TGTGCTAGCAGCAGAGGACCGGGACAGGACTACGAGCAGTACTTC.

The chain combines TRBV21-1 with TRBJ2-7. TRBV21-1 is a listed pseudogene. The CDR3 covers 11 residues. In DNA, the CDR3 is TGTGCAAAAAAGGGATCCTACGAGCAGTACTTC. Its protein is CAKKGSYEQYF.

The V and J genes are TRBV19 and TRBJ2-1, with D perhaps TRBD1 (5 bases). V lost 6 bases, J lost 8 bases, and 8 bases lay in between. Germline CDR1 is LNHDA and CDR2 is SQIVND (reference sequence). This CDR3 has 11 residues. DNA of the CDR3: TGTGCCAGTAGGGACACCTATGAGCAGTTCTTC. This translates into CASRDTYEQFF.

V and J are TRBV30 and TRBJ2-7, with D maybe TRBD2 (6 bases). Trimming shortened V by 5 bases and J by 7 bases, and 18 bases separated the two germline ends. This CDR3 is 13 amino acids long. Germline CDR1 GTSNPN, CDR2 SVGIG (reference sequence). For the CDR3, the DNA is TGTGCCTGGGAGAGAGGACTCGGAGGGGAGCAGTACTTC. Translating gives CAWERGLGGEQYF. Full variable domain (outside the CDR3, taken from reference TRBV30 and TRBJ2-7): SQTIHQWPATLVQPVGSPLSLECTVEGTSNPNLYWYRQAAGRGLQLLFYSVGIGQISSEVPQNLSASRPQDRQFILSSKKLLLSDSGFYLCAWERGLGGEQYFGPGTRLTVT.

The chain carries TRBV19 and TRBJ1-2, with TRBD1 identical over 7 bases. This CDR3 has 14 amino acids. Germline assignment: CDR1 LNHDA and CDR2 SQIVND (reference sequence). With V trimmed by 4 bases and J by 6 bases, 8 bases remained unmatched. CDR3 region: CASSRSTGMNGYTF. Written as DNA, the CDR3 is TGTGCCAGTAGTAGATCGACAGGGATGAATGGCTACACCTTC.

V gene TRBV7-9 combines with J gene TRBJ1-2; no reliable D call. V shed 5 bases and J shed 1 base, with 17 bases lying between them. The CDR3 spans 16 residues. Germline V lookup: CDR1 SEHNR, CDR2 FQNEAQ (reference sequence). The CDR3 sequence: CASSLPPGGNNYGYTF. CDR3 bases: TGTGCCAGCAGCCTCCCCCCGGGAGGAAATAACTATGGCTACACCTTC.

The chain links TRBV19 to TRBJ1-5, with 7 bases fitting TRBD1. The junction had 2 bases not matched to a gene; V was cut back by 5 bases and J by 1 base. CDR1 is LNHDA, CDR2 SQIVND, per germline (reference sequence). This CDR3 has 14 amino acids. CDR3 DNA sequence: TGTGCCAGTAGTCAAGGGGGCAGCAATCAGCCCCAGCATTTT. Its translation: CASSQGGSNQPQHF.

The chain recombines TRBV4-2 with TRBJ2-7; weak D call: TRBD1 (8 bases). This CDR3 has 15 residues. Trimming stripped 4 bases from V and 7 bases from J, with 20 bases between. Germline V gene data show CDR1 as LGHNA and CDR2 as YNFKEQ. Written as DNA, the CDR3 is TGTGCCAGCAGCCCAGGACAGGGAGGGTATGGTGAGCAGTACTTC. Translating gives CASSPGQGGYGEQYF.

The rearrangement links TRBV5-1 to TRBJ1-4; a weak D match, TRBD1 (5 bases). Trimming took off 3 bases at V and 5 bases at J, with 17 bases between the two ends. There are 16 residues in the CDR3. Germline V gene lookup returns CDR1 SGHRS and CDR2 YFSETQ. The DNA of the CDR3 is TGCGCCAGCAGCTCGGACTTCGGGACTCGAAATGAAAAACTGTTTTTT. Encoded protein: CASSSDFGTRNEKLFF.

The genes are TRBV7-2 and TRBJ1-5; D gene ambiguous. Germline lookup yields CDR1 SGHTA and CDR2 FQGNSA. Trimming removed 2 bases from V and 9 bases from J, with 11 bases in between. CDR3 size: 13 residues. The CDR3 region is CASSLNRGRPQHF. CDR3 sequence (DNA): TGTGCCAGCAGCTTAAACAGAGGACGGCCCCAGCATTTT.